This TCR beta chain derives from a study of control samples from healthy donors and cancer patients. Clones were read by immunoSEQ multiplex PCR, and TCRdb kept only the in-frame ones, dropping some. The sample consists of about 130,000 clones, 75% to 95% of them appearing once. This TCR came from a man aged 40-49 years in good health. Sequencing used blood.

The CDR3 region is CASSLQGTMNTEAFF. In DNA, the CDR3 is TGTGCCAGCAGTTTACAGGGGACAATGAACACTGAAGCTTTCTTT. The chain joins TRBV6-5 to TRBJ1-1; 7 bases fit TRBD1. Trimming removed 4 bases from V and 0 bases from J; junction bases left unmatched: 5. Germline lookup yields CDR1 MNHEY and CDR2 SVGAGI. This CDR3 has 15 amino acids.